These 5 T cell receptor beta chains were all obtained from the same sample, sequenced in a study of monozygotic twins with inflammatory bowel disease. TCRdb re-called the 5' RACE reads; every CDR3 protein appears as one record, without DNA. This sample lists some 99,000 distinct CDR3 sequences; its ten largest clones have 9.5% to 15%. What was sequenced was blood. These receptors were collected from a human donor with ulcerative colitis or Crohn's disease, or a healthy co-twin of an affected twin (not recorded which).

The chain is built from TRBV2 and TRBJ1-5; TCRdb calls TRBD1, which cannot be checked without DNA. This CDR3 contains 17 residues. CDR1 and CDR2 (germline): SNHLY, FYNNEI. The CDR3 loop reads CASSGTGTFVGDQPQHF. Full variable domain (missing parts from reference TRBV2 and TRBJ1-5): EPEVTQTPSHQVTQMGQEVILRCVPISNHLYFYWYRQILGQKVEFLVSFYNNEISEKSEIFDDQFSVERPDGSNFTLKIRSTKLEDSAMYFCASSGTGTFVGDQPQHFGDGTRLSIL.

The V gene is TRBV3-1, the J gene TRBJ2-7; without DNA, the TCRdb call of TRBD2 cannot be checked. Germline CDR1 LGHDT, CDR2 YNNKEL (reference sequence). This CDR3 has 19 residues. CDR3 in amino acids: CASSLVLLAGPDRVGEQYF.

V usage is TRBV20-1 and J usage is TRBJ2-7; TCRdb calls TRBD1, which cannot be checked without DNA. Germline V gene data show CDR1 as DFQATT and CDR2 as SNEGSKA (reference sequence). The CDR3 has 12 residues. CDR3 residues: CSARQGTYEQYF.

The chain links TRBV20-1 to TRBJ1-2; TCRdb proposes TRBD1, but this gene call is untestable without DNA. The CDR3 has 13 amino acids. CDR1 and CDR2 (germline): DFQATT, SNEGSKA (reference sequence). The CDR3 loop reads CSADDRGGYGYTF.

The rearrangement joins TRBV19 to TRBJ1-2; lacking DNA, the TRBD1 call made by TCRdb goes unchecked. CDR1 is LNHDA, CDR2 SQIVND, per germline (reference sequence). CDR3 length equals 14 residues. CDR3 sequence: CTTTRDRGNSGYTF.